This T cell receptor (beta chain) was found in a study of blood T cell repertoires in COVID-19. Overall study: Both acute and convalescent COVID-19 samples were obtained from the United States, Italy and Spain. The cDNA or gDNA used as material had been derived from T cells, B-cell-depleted T cells, or PBMCs.

Per the authors' pipeline: Amplification of reference gene primers provided the estimated nucleated cell counts. Assay used: immunoSEQ multiplex PCR; TCRdb lists only in-frame clones, some missing. Clone size and the V and J calls come from that table; the DNA yielded D and trimming. The sample records 150,000 or so clones, more than 70% being singletons. The J segment lost 1 base and the V segment lost 0 bases, leaving 3 bases of the junction unmatched. Germline V gene lookup returns CDR1 MNHEY and CDR2 SVGEGT. CDR3 length: 16 residues. This clonotype was sampled from a woman aged 55-69 years with acute or convalescent COVID-19. V usage is TRBV6-2 or TRBV6-3 and J usage is TRBJ2-7, with 10 positions matching TRBD1. The sample taken for sequencing was peripheral blood. The CDR3 reads CASSYSRTGGSYEQYF. The CDR3 DNA reads TGTGCCAGCAGTTACTCGCGGACAGGGGGTTCCTACGAGCAGTACTTC.